There are a few counts of the clone carrying this TCR beta chain. The data are from a study of T-cell memory formation after mild COVID-19. One entry per CDR3 protein, called by TCRdb with MiXCR from the 5' RACE reads. This sample has fewer than 140,000 distinct CDR3 sequences; 17% occur once, and the top ten carry 28%. The CDR3 is made up of 13 amino acids. The germline V gene has CDR1 KGHDR and CDR2 SFDVKD. Between the trimmed V and J ends, which lost 4 bases and 6 bases, there was a span of 8 bases. The specimen sequenced was PBMCs or a T cell subset sorted from them (not recorded which). The sequence came from an adult woman who had mild COVID-19 (a few samples of this study predate the infection). Cell type and time point are not known. This chain joins TRBV24-1 and TRBJ2-2; D is ambiguous. DNA for the CDR3: TGTGCCACCAGTGACCTCCGAGCCGGGGAGCTGTTTTTT. Translated, it gives CATSDLRAGELFF.